Listed here are 18 T cell receptor beta chains from one sample, sequenced in a study of T cell responses to AZD1222 COVID-19 vaccine. Produced via immunoSEQ multiplex PCR; TCRdb's table is partial and in-frame only. The sample includes tens of thousands of clones, around nine tenths of them seen just once. This specimen consisted of peripheral blood, obtained 28 days after the second dose of the MenACWY control vaccine. The receptors were gathered from an adult who received the MenACWY meningococcal vaccine as a control.

The rearrangement joins TRBV28 to TRBJ1-2, with a possible D match to TRBD1 (6 bases). V dropped 1 base and J dropped 4 bases, with 10 bases sitting between them. The CDR3 covers 14 residues. Germline assignment: CDR1 MDHEN and CDR2 SYDVKM. The CDR3 sequence: CASSLLGRGYGYTF. The CDR3 DNA sequence: TGTGCCAGCAGTTTATTAGGCAGGGGCTATGGCTACACCTTC.

The J gene is TRBJ2-3, the V gene TRBV28; no reliable D call. Germline CDR1 MDHEN, CDR2 SYDVKM. The CDR3 totals 10 residues. V was pared by 11 bases and J by 14 bases, with 17 bases between. The CDR3 spells CASEAGWLYF. CDR3 DNA sequence: TGTGCCTCAGAGGCCGGATGGCTGTATTTT.

The DNA for the CDR3 is TGTGCCAGCAGCCAAGAGCCGGGAGTCCAAGCCAAAAACATTCAGTACTTC. Its protein is CASSQEPGVQAKNIQYF. The chain recombines TRBV4-2 with TRBJ2-4; D is possibly TRBD2 (6 bases). The CDR3 is 17 amino acids. V shed 0 bases and J shed 0 bases, with 12 bases lying between them. The germline CDR1 and CDR2 sequences are LGHNA and YNFKEQ.

This chain joins TRBV7-3 and TRBJ2-7; D might be TRBD2 (5 bases). Looked up from germline, CDR1 is SGHTA and CDR2 is FQGTGA. The length of the CDR3 is 12 residues. V lost 6 bases to trimming and J lost 7 bases, with 13 bases between them. In DNA, the CDR3 is TGTGCCAGCAGTCTGGGTCCGGGGGAGCAGTACTTC. This sequence encodes CASSLGPGEQYF.

This clone appeared once. The chain is built from TRBV9 and TRBJ2-1; D might be TRBD1 or TRBD2, each matching 6 bases. Germline-derived CDR1 and CDR2 are SGDLS and YYNGEE. The germline V and J ends were trimmed by 0 bases and 8 bases, with 15 bases remaining between them. The CDR3 runs 15 residues. CDR3 region: CASSVDRGRIDEQFF. The CDR3 DNA is TGTGCCAGCAGCGTAGATCGGGGGCGCATCGATGAGCAGTTCTTC. Complete variable domain (other parts from reference TRBV9 and TRBJ2-1): DSGVTQTPKHLITATGQRVTLRCSPRSGDLSVYWYQQSLDQGLQFLIQYYNGEERAKGNILERFSAQQFPDLHSELNLSSLELGDSALYFCASSVDRGRIDEQFFGPGTRLTVL.

This chain links TRBV12-3 or TRBV12-4 with TRBJ2-7, with TRBD2 identical over 7 bases. The CDR3 totals 13 residues. V lost 6 bases, J lost 2 bases, and 4 bases stayed unmatched. The CDR3 reads CASSPSGAYEQYF. The DNA of the CDR3 is TGTGCCAGCAGCCCTAGCGGAGCCTACGAGCAGTACTTC.

The chain couples TRBV28 to TRBJ2-7, with D perhaps TRBD1 (6 bases). CDR3 size: 15 residues. Trimming shortened V by 10 bases and J by 3 bases, and 22 bases separated the two germline ends. Germline CDR1 is MDHEN and CDR2 is SYDVKM. The CDR3 protein is CATGFSTGRYYEQYF. Here the CDR3 DNA reads TGTGCCACCGGATTCTCGACAGGACGCTACTACGAGCAGTACTTC.

This chain uses TRBV18 with TRBJ2-1; possibly TRBD2 for D (5 bases). The CDR3 totals 14 residues. Germline V gene data show CDR1 as KGHSH and CDR2 as LQKENI. The ends were cut back, 6 bases at V and 7 bases at J, with 16 bases in the middle. Here the CDR3 reads CASSIPSGKNEQFF. CDR3 coding DNA: TGTGCCAGCTCCATCCCCTCGGGAAAAAATGAGCAGTTCTTC.

The J gene is TRBJ1-5, the V gene TRBV19; D gene uncertain. The length of the CDR3 is 13 residues. CDR1 is LNHDA, CDR2 SQIVND, per germline (reference sequence). V lost 2 bases, J lost 6 bases, and 8 bases lay in between. The CDR3 spells CASSITVTQPQHF. The CDR3 region has the DNA TGTGCCAGTAGTATAACAGTTACTCAGCCCCAGCATTTT.

In this sample, this clone turned up a few times. The genes are TRBV19 and TRBJ1-6; TRBD1 agrees at 8 bases. The V gene's germline CDR1 is LNHDA and CDR2 SQIVND (reference sequence). CDR3 length equals 16 residues. After removal of 5 bases from V and 5 bases from J, the junction contained 8 bases not matched to a gene. The CDR3: CASSPRAGGHNSPLHF. In DNA, the CDR3 is TGTGCCAGTAGTCCCCGGGCAGGGGGCCATAATTCACCCCTCCACTTT.

The chain recombines TRBV4-2 with TRBJ2-1; the D gene could be TRBD1 or TRBD2 (6 bases each). The CDR3 spans 14 residues. V lost 4 bases and J lost 13, with 20 bases in between. Germline V CDR1 and CDR2: LGHNA, YNFKEQ. The chain's CDR3 is CASSPEGEARLQFF. DNA of the CDR3: TGTGCCAGCAGCCCTGAGGGGGAGGCACGTCTTCAGTTCTTC.

This CDR3 is CASSLVGLADEQYF. The CDR3 nucleotides read TGTGCCAGCAGCCTGGTCGGACTAGCGGACGAGCAGTACTTC. This chain connects TRBV7-9 to TRBJ2-7; 10 bases are shared with TRBD2. Germline lookup yields CDR1 SEHNR and CDR2 FQNEAQ (reference sequence). The J segment lost 5 bases and the V segment lost 5 bases, leaving 6 bases of the junction unmatched. This CDR3 region has 14 residues.

This clone was counted only a few times. This chain links TRBV19 with TRBJ1-3, with D perhaps TRBD1 (6 bases). CDR3 length equals 14 residues. V shed 6 bases and J shed 2 bases, with 11 bases lying between them. Per germline, CDR1 LNHDA and CDR2 SQIVND (reference sequence). The CDR3 DNA is TGTGCCAGTAGGCCGGGGGCAACTGGAAACACCATATATTTT. Translating gives CASRPGATGNTIYF.

The CDR3: CASSLAARNGNDEKLFF. The DNA for the CDR3 is TGTGCCAGCAGCTTAGCGGCCAGAAATGGTAACGATGAAAAACTGTTTTTT. The gene calls are TRBV7-8 and TRBJ1-4, with no clear D. The CDR3 has 17 amino acids. Trimming left V 0 bases short and J 6 bases short, with 17 bases between. Germline CDR1 and CDR2: SGHVS and FQNEAQ.

This rearrangement joins TRBV19 to TRBJ2-7; either TRBD1 or TRBD2 may fit D (5 bases each). The CDR3 is made up of 15 amino acids. V was cut by 3 bases and J by 6 bases, with 18 bases left in between. CDR1 is LNHDA and CDR2 is SQIVND in the germline V gene (reference sequence). CDR3 protein: CASSIMGTTDSEQYF. Written as DNA, the CDR3 is TGTGCCAGTAGTATCATGGGGACCACTGACTCCGAGCAGTACTTC. Full variable domain (outside the CDR3, taken from reference TRBV19 and TRBJ2-7): DGGITQSPKYLFRKEGQNVTLSCEQNLNHDAMYWYRQDPGQGLRLIYYSQIVNDFQKGDIAEGYSVSREKKESFPLTVTSAQKNPTAFYLCASSIMGTTDSEQYFGPGTRLTVT.

This clone was recorded once. The gene calls are TRBV10-1 and TRBJ1-1, with a possible D match to TRBD1 (5 bases). There are 13 residues in the CDR3. V was shortened by 5 bases and J by 1 base, with 8 bases between the two germline ends. CDR1 and CDR2 (germline): WNHNN, SYGVQD (reference sequence). DNA for the CDR3: TGCGCCAGCAGTCCCAGGGAGAACACTGAAGCTTTCTTT. Encoded protein: CASSPRENTEAFF.

The rearrangement uses TRBV18 and TRBJ2-3, with 12 bases identical to TRBD2. The trim removed 5 bases at V and 3 bases at J, leaving 0 bases unmatched. This CDR3 has 14 amino acids. Germline CDR1 KGHSH, CDR2 LQKENI. The DNA for the CDR3 is TGTGCCAGCTCAGGACTAGCGGGGACAGATACGCAGTATTTT. Its translation: CASSGLAGTDTQYF.

This clone has just one count. The genes are TRBV9 and TRBJ2-7; 7 bases are a match to TRBD1. J lost 3 bases, V lost 3 bases, and 3 bases had no gene match. CDR1 is SGDLS and CDR2 is YYNGEE in the germline V gene. CDR3 length: 13 amino acids. CDR3 residues: CASSAGTDYEQYF. In nucleotides, the CDR3 is TGTGCCAGCAGCGCTGGGACAGACTACGAGCAGTACTTC.